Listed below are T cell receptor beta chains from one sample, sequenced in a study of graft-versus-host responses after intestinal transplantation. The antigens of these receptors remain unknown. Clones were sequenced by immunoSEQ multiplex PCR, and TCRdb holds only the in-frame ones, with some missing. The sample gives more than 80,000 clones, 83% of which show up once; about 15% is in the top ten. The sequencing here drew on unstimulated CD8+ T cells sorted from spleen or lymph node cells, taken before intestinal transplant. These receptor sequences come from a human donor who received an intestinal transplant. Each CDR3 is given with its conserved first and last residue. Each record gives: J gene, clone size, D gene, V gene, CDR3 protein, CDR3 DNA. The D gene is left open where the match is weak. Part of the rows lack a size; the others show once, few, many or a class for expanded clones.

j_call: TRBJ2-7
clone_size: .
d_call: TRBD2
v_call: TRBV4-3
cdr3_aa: CASSQSPLAGKDEQYF
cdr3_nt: TGCGCCAGCAGCCAAAGCCCATTAGCGGGAAAGGACGAGCAGTACTTC

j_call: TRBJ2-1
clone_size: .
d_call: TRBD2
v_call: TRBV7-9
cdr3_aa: CASSSSGRNEQFF
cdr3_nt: TGTGCCAGCAGCTCTAGCGGACGGAATGAGCAGTTCTTC

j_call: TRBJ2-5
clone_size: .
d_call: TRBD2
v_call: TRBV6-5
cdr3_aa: CASSYPGPGGREQYF
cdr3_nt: TGTGCCAGCAGCTACCCTGGACCGGGGGGGCGGGAGCAGTACTTC

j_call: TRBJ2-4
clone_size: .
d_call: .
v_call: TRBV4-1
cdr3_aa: CASRQIPGVLAKNIQYF
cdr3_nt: TGCGCCAGCAGGCAAATTCCCGGGGTCTTAGCCAAAAACATTCAGTACTTC

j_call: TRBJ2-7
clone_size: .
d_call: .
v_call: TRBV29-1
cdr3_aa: CSVLKPDSYEQYF
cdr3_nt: TGCAGCGTCCTTAAGCCTGACTCCTACGAGCAGTACTTC

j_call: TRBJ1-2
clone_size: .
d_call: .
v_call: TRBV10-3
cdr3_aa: CAISVGYGYTF
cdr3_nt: TGTGCCATCAGTGTGGGGTATGGCTACACCTTC

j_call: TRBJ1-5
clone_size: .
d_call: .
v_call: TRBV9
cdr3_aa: CASSVGTENQPQHF
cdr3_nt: TGTGCCAGCAGCGTCGGGACGGAGAATCAGCCCCAGCATTTT

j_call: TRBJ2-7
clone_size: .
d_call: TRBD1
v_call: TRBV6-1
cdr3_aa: CASSWTGGYEQYF
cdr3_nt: TGTGCCAGCAGCTGGACAGGGGGCTACGAGCAGTACTTC

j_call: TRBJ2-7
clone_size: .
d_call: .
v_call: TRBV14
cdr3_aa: CASSWDISYEQYF
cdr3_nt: TGTGCCAGCAGTTGGGACATCTCCTACGAGCAGTACTTC

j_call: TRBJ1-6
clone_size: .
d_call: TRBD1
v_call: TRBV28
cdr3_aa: CASTGQGAYNSPLHF
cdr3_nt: TGTGCCAGCACCGGACAGGGGGCCTATAATTCACCCCTCCACTTT

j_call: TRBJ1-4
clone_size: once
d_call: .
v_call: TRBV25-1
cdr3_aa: CASSESPLRNEKLFF
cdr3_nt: TGTGCCAGCAGTGAATCACCCCTCCGTAATGAAAAACTGTTTTTT

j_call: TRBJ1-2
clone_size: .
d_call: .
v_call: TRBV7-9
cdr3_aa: CASSFGTSGYTF
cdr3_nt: TGTGCCAGCAGCTTCGGGACATCCGGCTACACCTTC

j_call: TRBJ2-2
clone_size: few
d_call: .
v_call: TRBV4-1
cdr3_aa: CASSQGTYTGELFF
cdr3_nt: TGCGCCAGCAGCCAAGGGACTTACACCGGGGAGCTGTTTTTT

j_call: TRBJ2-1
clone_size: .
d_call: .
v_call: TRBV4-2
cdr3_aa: CASSQDEGEGNEQFF
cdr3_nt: TGTGCCAGCAGCCAAGATGAAGGAGAGGGCAATGAGCAGTTCTTC

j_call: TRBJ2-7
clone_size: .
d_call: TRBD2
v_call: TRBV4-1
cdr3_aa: CASSQEPGLGSSEQYF
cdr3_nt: TGCGCCAGCAGCCAAGAGCCGGGACTAGGGTCCTCCGAGCAGTACTTC

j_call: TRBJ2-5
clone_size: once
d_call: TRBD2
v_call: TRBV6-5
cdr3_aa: CASSRSGGAQETQYF
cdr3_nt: TGTGCCAGCAGCCGGTCCGGGGGGGCACAAGAGACCCAGTACTTC

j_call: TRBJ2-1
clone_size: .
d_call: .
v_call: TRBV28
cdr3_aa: CASSWAGRDNEQFF
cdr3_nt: TGTGCCAGCAGTTGGGCAGGGCGGGACAATGAGCAGTTCTTC

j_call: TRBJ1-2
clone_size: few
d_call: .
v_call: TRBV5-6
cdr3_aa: CASSLEGVGDGYTF
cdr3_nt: TGTGCCAGCAGCTTGGAGGGGGTCGGGGATGGCTACACCTTC

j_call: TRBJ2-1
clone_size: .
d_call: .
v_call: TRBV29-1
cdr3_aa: CSVEGRGGLYNEQFF
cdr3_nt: TGCAGCGTTGAAGGAAGGGGGGGGCTTTACAATGAGCAGTTCTTC

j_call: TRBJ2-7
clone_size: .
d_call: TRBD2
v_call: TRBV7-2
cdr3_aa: CASSLSGGYLSYEQYF
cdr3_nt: TGTGCCAGCAGCCTAAGCGGGGGCTACCTCTCCTACGAGCAGTACTTC

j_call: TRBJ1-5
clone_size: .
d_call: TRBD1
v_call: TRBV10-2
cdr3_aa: CASSDFDRVDNQPQHF
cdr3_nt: TGCGCCAGCAGCGATTTCGACAGGGTGGACAATCAGCCCCAGCATTTT

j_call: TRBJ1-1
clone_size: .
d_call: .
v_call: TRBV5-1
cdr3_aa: CASSSLGETEAFF
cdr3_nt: TGCGCCAGCAGCTCGCTAGGGGAGACTGAAGCTTTCTTT

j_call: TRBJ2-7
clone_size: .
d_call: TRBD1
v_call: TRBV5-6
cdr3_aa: CASSHARDRGRYEQYF
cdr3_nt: TGTGCCAGCAGCCACGCACGGGACAGGGGGCGGTACGAGCAGTACTTC

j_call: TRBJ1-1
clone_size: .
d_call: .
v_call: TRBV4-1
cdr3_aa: CASSGTLNTEAFF
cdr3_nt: TGCGCCAGCAGCGGGACGTTGAACACTGAAGCTTTCTTT

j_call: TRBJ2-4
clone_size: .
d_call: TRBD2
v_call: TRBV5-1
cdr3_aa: CASSPGLAGGPFENIQYF
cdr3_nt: TGCGCCAGCAGCCCTGGACTAGCGGGAGGGCCGTTCGAAAACATTCAGTACTTC

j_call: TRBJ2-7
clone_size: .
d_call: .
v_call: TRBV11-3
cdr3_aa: CASSLDPRDYEQYF
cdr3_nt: TGTGCCAGCAGCTTAGATCCCCGGGACTACGAGCAGTACTTC

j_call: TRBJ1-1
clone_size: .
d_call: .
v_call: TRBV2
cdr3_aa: CATHPNTEAFF
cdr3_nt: TGTGCCACCCACCCGAACACTGAAGCTTTCTTT

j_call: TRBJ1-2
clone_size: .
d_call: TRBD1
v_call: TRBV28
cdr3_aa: CATTEVGGAYGYTF
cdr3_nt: TGTGCCACCACCGAGGTAGGGGGCGCCTATGGCTACACCTTC

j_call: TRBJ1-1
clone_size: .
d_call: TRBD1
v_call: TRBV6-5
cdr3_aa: CASSPGGAEAFF
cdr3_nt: TGTGCCAGCAGTCCAGGGGGAGCTGAAGCTTTCTTT

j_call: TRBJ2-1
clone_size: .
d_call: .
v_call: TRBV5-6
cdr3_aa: CASRPVGTNYNEQFF
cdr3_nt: TGTGCCAGCAGGCCGGTCGGGACAAACTACAATGAGCAGTTCTTC

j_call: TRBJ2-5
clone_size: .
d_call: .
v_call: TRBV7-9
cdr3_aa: CASNPPGVGETQYF
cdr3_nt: TGTGCCAGCAACCCCCCCGGAGTTGGCGAGACCCAGTACTTC

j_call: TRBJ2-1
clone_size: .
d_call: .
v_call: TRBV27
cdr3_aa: CASSGEGNEQFF
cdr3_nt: TGTGCCAGCAGTGGAGAGGGCAATGAGCAGTTCTTC

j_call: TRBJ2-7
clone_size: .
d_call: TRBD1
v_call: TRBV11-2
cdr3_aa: CASSPPGQPYEQYF
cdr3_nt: TGTGCCAGCTCCCCCCCGGGACAGCCTTACGAGCAGTACTTC

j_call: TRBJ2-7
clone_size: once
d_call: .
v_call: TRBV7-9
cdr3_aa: CASSLMQGGYEQYF
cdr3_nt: TGTGCCAGCAGCTTGATGCAGGGAGGTTACGAGCAGTACTTC

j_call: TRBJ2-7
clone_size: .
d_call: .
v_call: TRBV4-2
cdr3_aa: CASSQGGLSYEQYF
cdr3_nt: TGTGCCAGCAGCCAAGGGGGACTTTCCTACGAGCAGTACTTC

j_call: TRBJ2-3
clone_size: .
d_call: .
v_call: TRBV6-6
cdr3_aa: CASAEYGSPDTQYF
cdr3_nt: TGTGCCAGCGCCGAATACGGTAGCCCAGATACGCAGTATTTT

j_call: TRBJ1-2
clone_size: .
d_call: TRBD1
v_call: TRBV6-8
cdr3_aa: CASSYSETGDYGYTF
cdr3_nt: TGTGCCAGCAGTTACTCGGAGACAGGGGACTATGGCTACACCTTC

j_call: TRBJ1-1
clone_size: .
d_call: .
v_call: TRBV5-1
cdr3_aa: CASSLVGGMNTEAFF
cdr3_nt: TGCGCCAGCAGCTTGGTGGGGGGTATGAACACTGAAGCTTTCTTT

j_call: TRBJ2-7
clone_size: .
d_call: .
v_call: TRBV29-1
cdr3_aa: CSATDSDEQYF
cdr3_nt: TGCAGCGCTACTGACAGTGACGAGCAGTACTTC

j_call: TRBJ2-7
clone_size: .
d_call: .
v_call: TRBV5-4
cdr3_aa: CASSLGGVFSSYEQYF
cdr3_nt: TGTGCCAGCAGCTTGGGGGGGGTGTTTTCCTCCTACGAGCAGTACTTC

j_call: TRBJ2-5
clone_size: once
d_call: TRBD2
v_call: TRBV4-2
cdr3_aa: CASSQDAGGQETQYF
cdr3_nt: TGTGCCAGCAGCCAAGATGCGGGAGGACAAGAGACCCAGTACTTC

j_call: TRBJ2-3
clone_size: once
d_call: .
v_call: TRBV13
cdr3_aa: CASSPIFRDEFDTQYF
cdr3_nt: TGTGCCAGCAGTCCCATATTTAGAGATGAGTTTGATACGCAGTATTTT

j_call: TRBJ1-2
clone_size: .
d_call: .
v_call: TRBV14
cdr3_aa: CASSQGTYYGYTF
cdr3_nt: TGTGCCAGCAGCCAGGGGACTTACTATGGCTACACCTTC

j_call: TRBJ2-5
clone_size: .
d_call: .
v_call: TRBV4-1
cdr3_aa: CASSQVGVGGETQYF
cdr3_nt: TGCGCCAGCAGCCAAGTGGGGGTCGGAGGGGAGACCCAGTACTTC

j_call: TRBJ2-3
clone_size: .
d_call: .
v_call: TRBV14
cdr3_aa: CASSQGRLNTQYF
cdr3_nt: TGTGCCAGCAGCCAAGGGCGGCTTAATACGCAGTATTTT

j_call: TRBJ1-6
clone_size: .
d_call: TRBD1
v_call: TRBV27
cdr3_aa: CASRTGNNSPLHF
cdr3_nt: TGTGCCAGTCGGACAGGGAATAATTCACCCCTCCACTTT

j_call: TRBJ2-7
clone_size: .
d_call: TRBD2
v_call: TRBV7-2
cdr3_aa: CASSPGLAGEGYYEQYF
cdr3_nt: TGTGCCAGCAGCCCGGGACTAGCGGGAGAGGGGTACTACGAGCAGTACTTC

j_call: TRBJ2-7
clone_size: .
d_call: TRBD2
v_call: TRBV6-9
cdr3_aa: CASSYSEGLAEYEQYF
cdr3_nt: TGTGCCAGCAGTTACTCTGAGGGACTAGCGGAATACGAGCAGTACTTC

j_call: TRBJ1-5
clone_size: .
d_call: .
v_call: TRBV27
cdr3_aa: CASSLLGGSNQPQHF
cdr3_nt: TGTGCCAGCAGTTTATTAGGGGGAAGCAATCAGCCCCAGCATTTT

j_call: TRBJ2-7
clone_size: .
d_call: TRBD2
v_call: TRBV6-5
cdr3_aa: CAIGAGITYEQYF
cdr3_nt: TGTGCCATCGGAGCGGGAATAACCTACGAGCAGTACTTC

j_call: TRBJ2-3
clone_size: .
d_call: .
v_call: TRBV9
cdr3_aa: CASSPGLGGSTDTQYF
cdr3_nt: TGTGCCAGCAGCCCTGGGTTGGGGGGAAGCACAGATACGCAGTATTTT

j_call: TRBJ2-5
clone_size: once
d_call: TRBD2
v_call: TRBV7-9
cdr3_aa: CASRRLREGHETQYF
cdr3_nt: TGTGCCAGCCGCCGCCTCCGGGAGGGCCATGAGACCCAGTACTTC

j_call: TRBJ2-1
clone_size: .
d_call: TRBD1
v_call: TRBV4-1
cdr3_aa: CASSQGTGTEQFF
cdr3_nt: TGCGCCAGCAGCCAAGGGACAGGGACTGAGCAGTTCTTC

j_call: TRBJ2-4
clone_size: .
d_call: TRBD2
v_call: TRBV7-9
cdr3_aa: CASSPPREANF
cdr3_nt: TGTGCCAGCAGCCCACCCCGGGAGGCGAACTTC

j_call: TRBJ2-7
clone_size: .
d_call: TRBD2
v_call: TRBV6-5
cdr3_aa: CASSWGLFTYEQYF
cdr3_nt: TGTGCCAGCAGTTGGGGACTATTTACCTACGAGCAGTACTTC